The 29 T cell receptor beta chains given below trace back to one sample, sequenced in a study of beta chain features in type 1 diabetes (dated by TCRdb to 2016 to 2019). Library creation used the immunoSEQ multiplex PCR assay. The entire isolated RNA was reverse transcribed using the High Capacity cDNA Reverse Transcription Kit, and thus expressed TCRB transcripts were sequenced. What TCRdb holds here is the immuneACCESS table cut down to in-frame rearrangements. Part of the clones is not present; checked against another copy, under half of the missing clones reflect an unresolved V gene, and the others are unexplained. The sample includes under 400,000 clones, with about 18% observed a single time. Approximately 0.043% of the sample comes from the top ten. Material for sequencing was naive CD4+ T cells from blood. The cell subset or site label corresponds to: true naive CD4+ T cells. Receptors were obtained from a woman aged 18-29 years in good health.

The chain combines TRBV2 with TRBJ2-3, with 8 bases matching TRBD1. V lost 11 bases and J lost 2; bases outside the gene matches: 9. The CDR3 is made up of 14 amino acids. Germline CDR1 reads SNHLY; CDR2 reads FYNNEI. Here the CDR3 DNA reads TGTGCCGGAAGGGACAGGCGATACACAGATACGCAGTATTTT. It encodes CAGRDRRYTDTQYF.

V and J are TRBV27 and TRBJ2-4, with 9 nucleotides matching TRBD2. This CDR3 is 18 amino acids long. Germline lookup yields CDR1 MNHEY and CDR2 SMNVEV (reference sequence). V gave up 0 bases and J gave up 7 bases; unmatched junction bases: 13. CDR3 residues: CASSLSPYAAGGGNIQYF. The DNA for the CDR3 is TGTGCCAGCAGTTTATCGCCCTACGCAGCGGGAGGAGGGAACATTCAGTACTTC.

The chain employs TRBV6-6 and TRBJ1-2; D is undetermined. Germline V gene lookup returns CDR1 MNHNY and CDR2 SVGAGI (reference sequence). V was shortened by 5 bases and J by 4 bases, with 20 bases between the two germline ends. This CDR3 has 16 residues. CDR3: CASSPPSDGASYGYTF. CDR3 in DNA: TGTGCCAGCAGTCCCCCGAGCGACGGAGCCAGCTATGGCTACACCTTC.

This chain joins TRBV21-1 and TRBJ1-1; the DNA was not compared with TRBD1, the D call given in the table. TRBV21-1 is noted as a pseudogene. The CDR3 runs 15 residues. CDR3 residues: CASSNSYYRSTEAFF. The DNA for the CDR3 is TGTGCCAGCAGCAATAGTTATTACAGAAGTACTGAAGCTTTCTTT.

This clone was found a few times. This rearrangement joins TRBV2 to TRBJ1-1, with 7 bases aligning to TRBD1. Germline V CDR1 and CDR2: SNHLY, FYNNEI. The V and J ends lost 7 bases and 3 bases, in that order; junction bases with no gene match: 5. The CDR3 is 13 amino acids. CDR3 nucleotides: TGTGCCAGCACCCTCGGACAGGACACTGAAGCTTTCTTT. This translates into CASTLGQDTEAFF.

This clone was detected only a few times. This CDR3 reads CASSLALLAGEDEQYF. The DNA for the CDR3 is TGTGCCAGCAGCTTAGCACTTCTAGCGGGAGAGGACGAGCAGTACTTC. This chain joins TRBV7-9 and TRBJ2-7; TRBD2 aligns across 10 bases. Per the germline V gene, CDR1 is SEHNR and CDR2 is FQNEAQ (reference sequence). The CDR3 loop spans 16 amino acids. The V gene end was trimmed by 0 bases and the J gene end by 5 bases; junction bases not matched to a gene: 7.

The chain uses TRBV5-1 and TRBJ1-1, with TRBD1 matching over 7 bases. In germline, CDR1 is SGHRS, CDR2 YFSETQ. With V trimmed by 2 bases and J by 1 base, 8 bases remained unmatched. The CDR3 covers 16 residues. CDR3 coding DNA: TGCGCCAGCAGCTTACCCTACAGGGGACAGAACACTGAAGCTTTCTTT. This translates into CASSLPYRGQNTEAFF.

The chain employs TRBV5-1 and TRBJ2-7, with D possibly being TRBD1 (5 bases). Germline CDR1 is SGHRS and CDR2 is YFSETQ. V was cut by 0 bases and J by 5 bases, with 9 bases left in between. The CDR3 totals 13 residues. CDR3 sequence (DNA): TGCGCCAGCAGCTTGGCCAGGGTCGACGAGCAGTACTTC. As protein: CASSLARVDEQYF.

The chain combines TRBV18 with TRBJ2-5; TRBD2 matches at 7 bases. Losses at the gene ends were 1 base for V and 4 bases for J; bases not matched to a gene: 9. CDR3 length equals 16 residues. Germline V gives CDR1 KGHSH, CDR2 LQKENI. CDR3 in amino acids: CASSPLAGPAGETQYF. CDR3 nucleotides: TGTGCCAGCTCACCACTAGCGGGTCCCGCAGGAGAGACCCAGTACTTC.

J is TRBJ2-7 and V is TRBV14, with D perhaps matching TRBD1 (6 bases). This CDR3 comprises 16 residues. Per germline, CDR1 SGHDN and CDR2 FVKESK. The V gene lost 3 bases and the J gene lost 5 bases, with 20 bases spanning the gap. The CDR3 loop reads CASSQSRTVWDHEQYF. The CDR3 DNA follows: TGTGCCAGCAGCCAGTCCCGGACAGTGTGGGACCACGAGCAGTACTTC.

A few counts support this clone. V and J are TRBV4-2 and TRBJ1-5, with D unresolved. Trimming removed 5 bases from V and 0 bases from J, with 5 bases in between. CDR1 and CDR2 from the germline V gene are LGHNA and YNFKEQ. The CDR3 extends over 13 amino acids. DNA for the CDR3: TGTGCCAGCAGCGCGAATAGCAATCAGCCCCAGCATTTT. It codes for CASSANSNQPQHF.

The sample holds a few counts of this clone. The V gene is TRBV7-9, the J gene TRBJ1-1; possibly TRBD1 for D (5 bases). The ends were cut back, 5 bases at V and 3 bases at J, with 13 bases in the middle. Looked up from germline, CDR1 is SEHNR and CDR2 is FQNEAQ (reference sequence). The CDR3 has 14 amino acids. The CDR3 loop is CASSPMGQYTEAFF. CDR3 bases: TGTGCCAGCAGCCCAATGGGGCAGTACACTGAAGCTTTCTTT.

The rearrangement links TRBV29-1 to TRBJ1-2; D is undetermined. Germline V gene lookup returns CDR1 SQVTM and CDR2 ANQGSEA. This CDR3 has 13 amino acids. The germline V and J ends were trimmed by 4 bases and 0 bases, with 9 bases remaining between them. CDR3 DNA: TGCAGCGTTGTCACAGCTGCTAACTATGGCTACACCTTC. This encodes CSVVTAANYGYTF.

This clone was counted between two and nine times. The chain uses TRBV7-2 and TRBJ2-3, with 7 positions matching TRBD1. The V and J ends lost 1 base and 2 bases, in that order; junction bases with no gene match: 3. From germline, CDR1 is SGHTA and CDR2 FQGNSA. The CDR3 has 15 amino acids. CDR3 amino acids: CASSLGDRDTDTQYF. CDR3 DNA: TGTGCCAGCAGCTTAGGCGACAGGGACACAGATACGCAGTATTTT.

V gene TRBV30 combines with J gene TRBJ2-1, with 7 bases that match TRBD2. The CDR3 is 16 amino acids. Germline V gives CDR1 GTSNPN, CDR2 SVGIG (reference sequence). V gave up 1 base and J gave up 4 bases; unmatched junction bases: 10. The CDR3 reads CAWSARGSGLYNEQFF. The CDR3 coding sequence is TGTGCCTGGAGTGCCCGTGGTAGCGGGTTGTACAATGAGCAGTTCTTC.

The V and J genes are TRBV5-1 and TRBJ1-4, with D maybe TRBD1 (5 bases). The CDR3 is made up of 14 amino acids. Germline CDR1 reads SGHRS; CDR2 reads YFSETQ. The germline V and J ends were trimmed by 2 bases and 8 bases, with 13 bases remaining between them. As DNA, the CDR3 is TGCGCCAGCAGCTTCGGGACGGGAGAGGAAAAACTGTTTTTT. This sequence encodes CASSFGTGEEKLFF.

The rearrangement uses TRBV5-1 and TRBJ2-2; possibly TRBD1 for D (5 bases). Germline V gives CDR1 SGHRS, CDR2 YFSETQ. Trimming pared 0 bases from V and 1 base from J, leaving 7 bases between. This CDR3 is built from 15 residues. CDR3 residues: CASSLERGNTGELFF. For the CDR3, the DNA is TGCGCCAGCAGCTTGGAAAGGGGGAACACCGGGGAGCTGTTTTTT.

V usage is TRBV7-2 and J usage is TRBJ2-6; D may be TRBD1 (6 bases). Germline V gene lookup returns CDR1 SGHTA and CDR2 FQGNSA. The V and J ends lost 5 bases and 2 bases respectively, with 10 bases between them. The length of the CDR3 is 15 residues. CDR3 nucleotides: TGTGCCAGCAGCCGCCCAGGGGCTGGGGCCAACGTCCTGACTTTC. Its translation: CASSRPGAGANVLTF.

This clone showed up just a few times. The rearrangement links TRBV5-1 to TRBJ2-1, with D maybe TRBD2 (6 bases). The V gene's germline CDR1 is SGHRS and CDR2 YFSETQ. This CDR3 comprises 12 residues. The V gene lost 10 bases and the J gene lost 8 bases, with 16 bases spanning the gap. The CDR3 region is CACYTSPDEQFF. The CDR3 nucleotides are TGCGCCTGTTACACTAGCCCGGATGAGCAGTTCTTC.

This clone was detected a few times. This rearrangement joins TRBV7-2 to TRBJ1-2; D ambiguous. The CDR3 length is 13 residues. The germline CDR1 and CDR2 sequences are SGHTA and FQGNSA. The germline V and J ends were trimmed by 1 base and 4 bases, with 7 bases remaining between them. The CDR3 coding sequence is TGTGCCAGCAGCTTAGTGGAGAGCTATGGCTACACCTTC. This translates into CASSLVESYGYTF.

CDR3 DNA sequence: TGCGCCAGCAACCCGACGGGGGGTGACACCGGGGAGCTGTTTTTT. The encoded protein is CASNPTGGDTGELFF. This chain links TRBV5-1 with TRBJ2-2; 7 bases align to TRBD2. The CDR3 is 15 amino acids. In germline, CDR1 is SGHRS, CDR2 YFSETQ. Unmatched junction bases numbered 8, after V lost 6 bases and J lost 3 bases.

This clone was detected many times. This sequence joins TRBV23-1 and TRBJ2-5; 7 bases are a match to TRBD2. TRBV23-1 is an ORF for which the function is uncertain. With V trimmed by 7 bases and J by 6 bases, 11 bases remained unmatched. The length of the CDR3 is 14 residues. Written as DNA, the CDR3 is TGCGCCAGCACCGAGGGACTACGGGTAAAGACCCAGTACTTC. It translates to CASTEGLRVKTQYF.

This clone was found a few times. This chain connects TRBV13 to TRBJ2-3, with 7 bases identical to TRBD1. V trimming: 5 bases; J trimming: 0 bases; junction bases outside the gene matches: 5. Germline lookup yields CDR1 PRHDT and CDR2 FYEKMQ (reference sequence). The CDR3 totals 15 residues. This CDR3 reads CASSRDRASTDTQYF. CDR3 sequence (DNA): TGTGCCAGCAGCCGCGACAGGGCGAGCACAGATACGCAGTATTTT.

This chain links TRBV2 with TRBJ1-2; D possibly corresponds to TRBD1 (6 bases). V gave up 6 bases and J gave up 4 bases, with 9 bases separating them. The CDR3 runs to 12 residues. Per germline, CDR1 SNHLY and CDR2 FYNNEI. CDR3 sequence (DNA): TGTGCCAGCAGGGGGGCCTCCTATGGCTACACCTTC. This sequence encodes CASRGASYGYTF.

This chain uses TRBV5-4 with TRBJ1-2; 9 bases agree with TRBD1. CDR1 is SGHNT and CDR2 is YYREEE in the germline V gene (reference sequence). The junction had 4 bases not matched to a gene; V was cut back by 4 bases and J by 6 bases. The CDR3 has 13 amino acids. CDR3 protein: CASSLRDRDGYTF. The CDR3 nucleotides read TGTGCCAGCAGCCTCCGGGACAGGGATGGCTACACCTTC.

V gene TRBV27 combines with J gene TRBJ2-7, with 15 positions matching TRBD2. CDR3 length: 14 amino acids. The germline V gene encodes CDR1 MNHEY and CDR2 SMNVEV (reference sequence). J gave up 4 bases and V 8 bases, and 3 bases lay outside the gene matches. Here the CDR3 reads CASSGLAGGYEQYF. The CDR3 nucleotides read TGTGCCAGCTCCGGACTAGCGGGAGGGTACGAGCAGTACTTC.

The rearrangement uses TRBV7-3 and TRBJ2-6; weak D call: TRBD2 (5 bases). V lost 0 bases and J lost 0, with 6 bases in between. This CDR3 is 16 amino acids long. Germline values: CDR1 SGHTA, CDR2 FQGTGA. For the CDR3, the DNA is TGTGCCAGCAGCTTAACAAGCGGCTCTGGGGCCAACGTCCTGACTTTC. Translation gives CASSLTSGSGANVLTF.

This clone was counted a few times. The chain is built from TRBV7-9 and TRBJ2-1; TRBD1 might be the D (6 bases). V was shortened by 6 bases and J by 2 bases, with 17 bases between the two germline ends. Germline-derived CDR1 and CDR2 are SEHNR and FQNEAQ (reference sequence). There are 16 residues in the CDR3. CDR3 protein: CASSQRLQGAYNEQFF. DNA for the CDR3: TGTGCCAGCAGTCAGCGGCTACAGGGCGCCTACAATGAGCAGTTCTTC.

This clone was seen a handful of times. V gene TRBV23-1 combines with J gene TRBJ1-2; no clear D gene. TRBV23-1 counts as an open reading frame of uncertain function. Trimming left V 3 bases short and J 8 bases short, with 10 bases between. This CDR3 has 12 amino acids. The CDR3 reads CASSQVPGGYTF. The CDR3 nucleotides read TGCGCCAGCAGTCAGGTACCGGGAGGCTACACCTTC.